Below are 7 T cell receptor beta chains sequenced from a single sample in a study of molecular identifiers for immune sequencing clone quantification. TCRdb re-called the PCR reads through MiXCR, storing one row per CDR3 protein. The table includes tens of thousands of distinct CDR3 sequences, 20% to 25% detected once. Sequencing was done on a sample of naive CD8+ T cells from blood, with Jurkat cell RNA spiked in. Indicated subset: FACS-sorted CD8+CD4-CCR7+CD45RA+ naive T cells. The receptors come from a human donor in good health. Some libraries in this study had Jurkat cell RNA spiked in.

A remark on this clonotype: This may be a read error, as it is one base from a much larger clone. In this CDR3 the conserved last residue, phenylalanine or tryptophan, is missing, so a read error is likely. This rearrangement joins TRBV13 to TRBJ1-1; D gene ambiguous. This CDR3 spans 11 amino acids. CDR1 and CDR2 from the germline V gene are PRHDT and FYEKMQ (reference sequence). The V gene lost 11 bases and the J gene lost 4 bases, with 11 bases spanning the gap. CDR3 in DNA: TGTGCCGTGGTGCGGGGCACTGAAGCTTTCTCT. Encoded protein: CAVVRGTEAFS.

The sample holds a few counts of this clonotype. The genes are TRBV29-1 and TRBJ2-1; D is undetermined. The germline gives CDR1 SQVTM, CDR2 ANQGSEA. Trimming removed 0 bases from V and 0 bases from J, with 9 bases in between. The CDR3 runs to 15 residues. The CDR3 here is CSVEEGLSSYNEQFF. The CDR3 bases are TGCAGCGTTGAAGAAGGGCTGAGCTCCTACAATGAGCAGTTCTTC.

This clonotype was observed a few times. The conserved closing phenylalanine or tryptophan is absent in this CDR3, likely reflecting a read error. This chain links TRBV28 with TRBJ1-1, with D unresolved. V dropped 3 bases and J dropped 2 bases, with 7 bases sitting between them. The V gene's germline CDR1 is MDHEN and CDR2 SYDVKM. This CDR3 has 13 residues. CDR3 nucleotides: TGTGCCAGCAGTTTGAACGGAAACACTGAAGCTTTCCTT. Protein: CASSLNGNTEAFL.

This clonotype was observed at least ten times. The chain has TRBV12-3 or TRBV12-4 and TRBJ2-3; D unclear. The ends were cut back, 6 bases at V and 5 bases at J, with 9 bases in the middle. The CDR3 is 12 amino acids. The CDR3: CASRLRGDTQYF. The CDR3 nucleotides are TGTGCCAGCAGACTTCGCGGAGATACGCAGTATTTT.

This clonotype appeared many times. The chain links TRBV3-1 to TRBJ2-4, with D unresolved. The V gene's germline CDR1 is LGHDT and CDR2 YNNKEL (reference sequence). Trimming left V 1 base short and J 0 bases short, with 7 bases between. The CDR3 runs 15 residues. As DNA, the CDR3 is TGTGCCAGCAGCCAAGGCGGCAGAGCCAAAAACATTCAGTACTTC. It is translated as CASSQGGRAKNIQYF.

There are a few counts of this clonotype. The chain uses TRBV27 and TRBJ2-7, with 9 bases aligning to TRBD1. Germline CDR1 reads MNHEY; CDR2 reads SMNVEV (reference sequence). Trimming removed 5 bases from V and 3 bases from J; junction bases left unmatched: 5. The CDR3 runs to 14 residues. CDR3 loop: CASSPTGQGYEQYF. DNA of the CDR3: TGTGCCAGCAGTCCGACGGGACAGGGCTACGAGCAGTACTTC.

In this sample, this clonotype turned up a few times. Sequence at one end of the junction differs from germline and may be a read error. V gene TRBV19 combines with J gene TRBJ1-5, with a tentative D call TRBD1 (5 bases). Germline V gene sequence: CDR1 LNHDA, CDR2 SQIVND (reference sequence). The CDR3 runs to 15 residues. In DNA, the CDR3 is TGTGCCAGTAGTATAGGAAGGGGTAGCAATCGGCCCCAGCATTTT. It encodes CASSIGRGSNRPQHF.